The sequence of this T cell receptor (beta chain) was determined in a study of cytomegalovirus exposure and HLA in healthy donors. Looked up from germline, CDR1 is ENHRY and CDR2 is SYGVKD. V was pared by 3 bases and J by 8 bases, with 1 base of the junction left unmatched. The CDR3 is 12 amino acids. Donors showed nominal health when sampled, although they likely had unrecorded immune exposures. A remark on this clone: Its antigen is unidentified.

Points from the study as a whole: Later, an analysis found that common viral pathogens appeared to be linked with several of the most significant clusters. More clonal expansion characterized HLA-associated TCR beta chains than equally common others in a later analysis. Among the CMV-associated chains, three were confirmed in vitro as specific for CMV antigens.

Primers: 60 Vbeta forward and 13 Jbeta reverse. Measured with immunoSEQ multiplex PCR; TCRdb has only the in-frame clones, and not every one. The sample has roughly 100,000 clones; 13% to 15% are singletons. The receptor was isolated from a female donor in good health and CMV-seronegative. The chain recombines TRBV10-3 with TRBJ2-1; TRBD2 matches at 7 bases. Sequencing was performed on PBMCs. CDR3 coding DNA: TGTGCCATCAGTGACCGGGGGGATGAGCAGTTCTTC. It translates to CAISDRGDEQFF.